This is a list of T cell receptor beta chains from one sample in a study of CD8 T cells in ankylosing spondylitis. One entry per CDR3 protein results from TCRdb running MiXCR on the 5' RACE reads. There are approximately 250,000 distinct CDR3 sequences in the sample; roughly a tenth occur only once, and about 3% lies in the top ten. The sample was blood, either unsorted or a sorted T cell fraction (not recorded which). These receptors were collected from a male donor with ankylosing spondylitis or in good health (not recorded which). Both conserved end residues are trimmed from each CDR3. Clone size is given for some rows only: seen once, a few or many times, or a class if the clone is expanded.

j_call | v_call | clone_size | cdr3_aa
TRBJ1-4 | TRBV12-3/TRBV12-4 | many | ASGGGQPNEKLF
TRBJ1-4 | TRBV12-3/TRBV12-4 | few | ASSWDRGDTNEKLF
TRBJ2-1 | TRBV10-3 | many | AISESWGLAGEAVNEQF
TRBJ2-7 | TRBV5-1 | many | ASSSAYEQY
TRBJ2-3 | TRBV7-2 | many | ASSPPEGITDTQY
TRBJ1-5 | TRBV6-2/TRBV6-3 | . | ASSGGPTLAQH
TRBJ1-6 | TRBV3-1 | . | ASRERGGYNSPLH
TRBJ2-7 | TRBV5-4 | . | ASSPGPDYEQY
TRBJ2-3 | TRBV10-3 | many | AARGTPRFTDTQY
TRBJ1-5 | TRBV10-3 | many | AISEAGDQPQH
TRBJ2-1 | TRBV27 | few | ASSLSSSGNEQF
TRBJ2-6 | TRBV5-1 | few | ASSPGGAGAFSGANVLT
TRBJ1-3 | TRBV7-2 | many | ASSPSSGNTIY
TRBJ2-2 | TRBV24-1 | many | ATSDPPGQGGYGELF
TRBJ1-1 | TRBV7-9 | few | SSSFTGGRMMNTEAF
TRBJ2-2 | TRBV5-1 | many | ASSLRTSGGELF
TRBJ1-3 | TRBV2 | many | ASSAQGVAIY
TRBJ2-1 | TRBV20-1 | many | SALRESSYNEQF
TRBJ1-5 | TRBV30 | many | AWSVKGGASNQPQH
TRBJ1-2 | TRBV30 | few | ASRGGSL
TRBJ2-2 | TRBV2 | few | ASRSQGNTGELF
TRBJ1-6 | TRBV4-1 | many | ASSQDQNREKESPLH
TRBJ2-7 | TRBV5-1 | many | ASSSPGQGSYEQY
TRBJ2-2 | TRBV5-1 | many | ASSLDGNTGELF
TRBJ2-5 | TRBV5-1 | many | ASSLSGVDLGETQY
TRBJ2-5 | TRBV18 | . | ASSPSTEIGKTQY
TRBJ2-5 | TRBV5-1 | many | ASSLGGVQTLQETQY